The 18 T cell receptor beta chains given below trace back to one sample, sequenced in a study of blood T cell repertoires in COVID-19. The repertoire was sequenced with immunoSEQ multiplex PCR; TCRdb's copy has only in-frame clones and lacks some. Of around 200,000 clones listed, around nine tenths are singletons. What was sequenced was peripheral blood. The receptor source for this set is a man between 60 and 75 years old who had recovered from COVID-19.

This chain uses TRBV30 with TRBJ2-5; the D is unclear. Trimming removed 4 bases from V and 1 base from J, with 4 bases in between. The CDR3 covers 11 residues. The V gene's germline CDR1 is GTSNPN and CDR2 SVGIG (reference sequence). The CDR3 nucleotides read TGTGCCTGGACTCTCCAAGAGACCCAGTACTTC. Protein: CAWTLQETQYF.

The chain combines TRBV12-2 with TRBJ1-5; the D call TRBD1 from the table was never checked on the DNA. TRBV12-2 is an annotated pseudogene. The CDR3 is 16 residues long. The CDR3 coding sequence is TGTGCAAGTCGCCCCGGACAGGGAAATAGCAATCAGCCCCAGCATTTT. This translates into CASRPGQGNSNQPQHF.

The chain couples TRBV6-1 to TRBJ2-7; maybe TRBD1 (6 bases). V lost 0 bases and J lost 1, with 22 bases in between. The germline CDR1 and CDR2 sequences are MNHNS and SASEGT. This CDR3 region has 19 residues. CDR3 region: CASSEARFGGLTQSYEQYF. The CDR3 DNA reads TGTGCCAGCAGTGAAGCGCGGTTTGGGGGCCTTACTCAATCCTACGAGCAGTACTTC.

CDR3 in DNA: TGTGCCAGCAGTTTAGCGCAGGGGCCACCGTACTTC. It encodes CASSLAQGPPYF. The chain is built from TRBV12-3 or TRBV12-4 and TRBJ2-5; D may be TRBD1 (6 bases). The CDR3 covers 12 residues. Deletions cut 0 bases from V and 13 bases from J, with 12 bases between.

This chain joins TRBV10-3 and TRBJ1-4, with D perhaps matching TRBD1 (5 bases). The CDR3 length is 13 residues. V lost 2 bases, J lost 5 bases, and 6 bases lay in between. The germline V gene encodes CDR1 ENHRY and CDR2 SYGVKD. The chain's CDR3 is CAISEGGNEKLFF. The CDR3 coding sequence is TGTGCCATCAGTGAGGGGGGGAATGAAAAACTGTTTTTT.

The chain links TRBV15 to TRBJ1-1, with D possibly matching TRBD1 (6 bases). V gave up 1 base and J gave up 3 bases, with 21 bases separating them. CDR1 LNHNV and CDR2 YYDKDF come from the germline V gene (reference sequence). The CDR3 loop spans 18 amino acids. In DNA form, the CDR3 reads TGTGCCACCAGCAGAGGATTCCGACAGGTTCGTGGGTACACTGAAGCTTTCTTT. This sequence encodes CATSRGFRQVRGYTEAFF.

This chain connects TRBV19 to TRBJ1-6; a weak D match, TRBD1 (6 bases). CDR3 length equals 16 residues. Between the trimmed V and J ends, which lost 3 bases and 13 bases, there was a span of 22 bases. Germline lookup yields CDR1 LNHDA and CDR2 SQIVND (reference sequence). CDR3 DNA sequence: TGTGCCAGTAGTATGACAGGCTCCATGGGTAGCGTTCCCCTCCACTTT. Translating gives CASSMTGSMGSVPLHF.

V is TRBV6-2 or TRBV6-3 and J is TRBJ1-1; weak D call: TRBD1 (6 bases). This CDR3 is built from 15 residues. V lost 5 bases, J lost 0 bases, and 13 bases lay in between. Per the germline V gene, CDR1 is MNHEY and CDR2 is SVGEGT. CDR3 nucleotide sequence: TGTGCCAGCAGTCCGGGGGGACAATTGAACACTGAAGCTTTCTTT. This gives the protein CASSPGGQLNTEAFF.

The chain carries TRBV6-1 and TRBJ2-4; D is ambiguous. CDR3 size: 12 residues. Deletions cut 2 bases from V and 8 bases from J, with 7 bases between. Per germline, CDR1 MNHNS and CDR2 SASEGT. The CDR3 protein is CASSENADIQYF. The CDR3 DNA is TGTGCCAGCAGTGAAAACGCGGACATTCAGTACTTC.

The gene calls are TRBV5-1 and TRBJ2-7; TRBD2 matches 11 bases. Germline CDR1 and CDR2: SGHRS and YFSETQ. There are 19 residues in the CDR3. The V gene end was trimmed by 0 bases and the J gene end by 2 bases; junction bases not matched to a gene: 13. The CDR3 protein is CASSLDPLRTSGLTYEQYF. For the CDR3, the DNA is TGCGCCAGCAGCTTGGATCCCCTCAGGACTAGCGGGCTTACCTACGAGCAGTACTTC.

V and J are TRBV5-4 and TRBJ1-1; tentative D call: TRBD1 (6 bases). CDR1 is SGHNT and CDR2 is YYREEE in the germline V gene (reference sequence). V was shortened by 5 bases and J by 4 bases, with 15 bases between the two germline ends. The CDR3 is 14 residues long. CDR3 in amino acids: CASSLTGRATEAFF. Here the CDR3 DNA reads TGTGCCAGCAGTTTAACAGGGAGGGCCACTGAAGCTTTCTTT.

The chain couples TRBV2 to TRBJ1-4; TRBD1 is a possible D gene (6 bases). Per the germline V gene, CDR1 is SNHLY and CDR2 is FYNNEI. This CDR3 has 15 residues. Trimming took off 5 bases at V and 2 bases at J, with 12 bases between the two ends. CDR3 residues: CASSPTGNTNEKLFF. The CDR3 region has the DNA TGTGCCAGCAGTCCAACAGGGAATACTAATGAAAAACTGTTTTTT.

V gene TRBV5-1 combines with J gene TRBJ2-7, with a possible D match to TRBD2 (6 bases). There are 16 residues in the CDR3. Looked up from germline, CDR1 is SGHRS and CDR2 is YFSETQ. V shed 3 bases and J shed 5 bases, with 21 bases lying between them. CDR3 sequence (DNA): TGCGCCAGCAGCTCCACCGCCGGGACGGGGGTGGACGAGCAGTACTTC. Protein product: CASSSTAGTGVDEQYF.

The chain employs TRBV3-1 (or the pseudogene TRBV3-2) and TRBJ2-3, with D possibly matching TRBD2 (5 bases). Germline values: CDR1 LGHDT, CDR2 YNNKEL (reference sequence). The V end lost 1 base, the J end lost 3 bases, and 17 bases lay between the germline ends. This CDR3 has 17 amino acids. In DNA, the CDR3 is TGTGCCAGCAGCCAAGGGGTCGGGGTAGCCGGGACAGATACGCAGTATTTT. It yields the protein CASSQGVGVAGTDTQYF.

This clone showed up many times. In DNA form, the CDR3 reads TGTGCCAGCAGTTCCCCCGGGACTAGCGGAGATACGCAGTATTTT. It yields the protein CASSSPGTSGDTQYF. The rearrangement joins TRBV28 to TRBJ2-3; 11 nucleotides align to TRBD2. CDR1 MDHEN and CDR2 SYDVKM come from the germline V gene. The CDR3 is made up of 15 amino acids. J was trimmed by 5 bases and V by 4 bases; bases with no gene match: 5.

V and J are TRBV28 and TRBJ2-3, with D tentatively TRBD2 (6 bases). Deletions cut 1 base from V and 7 bases from J, with 18 bases between. This CDR3 spans 16 amino acids. Germline loops: CDR1 MDHEN, CDR2 SYDVKM. The CDR3 region has the DNA TGTGCCAGCAGTTTATTTGGCAGCCGGGCGGGGAATACGCAGTATTTT. This sequence encodes CASSLFGSRAGNTQYF.

The chain carries TRBV30 and TRBJ1-3, with a weak D call TRBD1 (6 bases). This CDR3 is 15 amino acids long. V was cut by 3 bases and J by 0 bases, with 12 bases left in between. Germline V gene sequence: CDR1 GTSNPN, CDR2 SVGIG (reference sequence). The CDR3 DNA follows: TGTGCCTGGAGCGCAGGGGCTGCCTCTGGAAACACCATATATTTT. Translating it yields CAWSAGAASGNTIYF.

The rearrangement joins TRBV5-1 to TRBJ2-5; TRBD2 matches at 8 bases. The CDR3 totals 15 residues. Germline trimming cut 1 base from V and 4 bases from J; bases unmatched to any gene: 6. The germline V gene has CDR1 SGHRS and CDR2 YFSETQ. CDR3 DNA: TGCGCCAGCAGCTTGACCGGGACTAGAGGAGAGACCCAGTACTTC. Protein sequence: CASSLTGTRGETQYF.